The entry below describes one T cell receptor (beta chain). Antigen unknown. These data are taken from a study of T cells after yellow fever vaccination. Using its own MiXCR run on the 5' RACE reads, TCRdb lists one record per CDR3 protein. The data contain under 700,000 distinct CDR3 sequences, around a sixth of them singletons. Study-level findings and limits: Weaker, the secondary response peaked sooner, at day 5 versus 15. Within FACS-sorted repertoires, abundant clonotypes contaminating from the bulk population could be present. Subsequent to the booster, the majority of primary-vaccination clones reappeared (roughly 96% CD4, 88% CD8).

Germline CDR1 and CDR2: ENHRY and SYGVKD. CDR3 size: 16 residues. Germline trimming cut 4 bases from V and 6 bases from J; bases unmatched to any gene: 14. The V call is TRBV10-3, the J call TRBJ2-7, with 8 nucleotides matching TRBD1. The sample in question was PBMCs, obtained 4 to 5 days after the first yellow fever vaccination. The TCR originated in a man younger than 30 who received the YFV17D yellow fever vaccine. The CDR3 nucleotides are TGTGCCATCAGTGCCGAGGAGGACAGGGTCCCTTCCGAGCAGTACTTC. It specifies CAISAEEDRVPSEQYF.